A single sample gave rise to the 13 T cell receptor beta chains below, sequenced in a study of cytomegalovirus exposure and HLA in healthy donors (dated by TCRdb to about 2017). Receptors were amplified or captured by the immunoSEQ multiplex PCR assay. A mixture of 60 forward primers for TCR Vbeta segments and 13 reverse primers for TCR Jbeta segments was used in the multiplex PCR. The table was pulled from immuneACCESS by TCRdb, which kept in-frame rearrangements only. Such tables lose some clones; where checked, under half of the loss comes from unresolved V genes, and the rest has no known cause. Counted in this sample were approximately 44,000 clones; approximately 81% of them appeared once. Clones ranked in the top ten supply about 2.9% of the sample. The sequencing sample was made of PBMCs. The receptors here all came from a man aged 50 to 60 in good health and CMV-seronegative.

The chain has TRBV28 and TRBJ1-6; 7 bases map to TRBD1. J gave up 7 bases and V 6 bases, and 6 bases lay outside the gene matches. Germline values: CDR1 MDHEN, CDR2 SYDVKM. The CDR3 contains 14 residues. DNA of the CDR3: TGTGCCAGCAGGACCGGGACAGTAAATTCACCCCTCCACTTT. This gives the protein CASRTGTVNSPLHF.

A word on this clone: The same CDR3 arises from other DNA sequences in this sample as well. The V call is TRBV5-1, the J call TRBJ1-1; D might be TRBD1 (5 bases). Germline V gene lookup returns CDR1 SGHRS and CDR2 YFSETQ. The CDR3 is made up of 14 amino acids. V was clipped by 0 bases and J by 0 bases, with 6 bases between them. DNA for the CDR3: TGCGCCAGCAGCTTGGGGGGGGTGAACACTGAAGCTTTCTTT. The encoded protein is CASSLGGVNTEAFF.

CDR3 sequence reads: CASTPLQGPGEQYF. The DNA of the CDR3 is TGTGCCAGCACCCCCCTCCAGGGTCCCGGCGAGCAGTACTTC. The genes are TRBV7-2 and TRBJ2-7; the D gene is possibly TRBD1 (5 bases). CDR1 SGHTA and CDR2 FQGNSA come from the germline V gene. The ends were cut back, 7 bases at V and 6 bases at J, with 19 bases in the middle. The CDR3 is 14 amino acids.

The chain couples TRBV7-3 to TRBJ2-5; possible D gene TRBD2, 5 bases. The CDR3 length is 16 residues. Germline V CDR1 and CDR2: SGHTA, FQGTGA. V shed 4 bases and J shed 5 bases, with 20 bases lying between them. Here the CDR3 reads CASSWRPGSDTETQYF. The CDR3 DNA is TGTGCCAGCAGCTGGCGACCGGGATCAGATACGGAGACCCAGTACTTC. Together with reference TRBV7-3 and TRBJ2-5, the CDR3 gives the full variable domain: GAGVSQTPSNKVTEKGKYVELRCDPISGHTALYWYRQSLGQGPEFLIYFQGTGAADDSGLPNDRFFAVRPEGSVSTLKIQRTERGDSAVYLCASSWRPGSDTETQYFGPGTRLLVL.

The chain uses TRBV13 and TRBJ2-1; tentatively, D is TRBD2 (10 bases). The CDR3 is made up of 16 amino acids. Trimming took 5 bases from V and 8 from J, leaving 22 bases between them. CDR1 and CDR2 (germline): PRHDT, FYEKMQ (reference sequence). This CDR3 is CASSRDRVSGRDEQFF. CDR3 sequence (DNA): TGTGCCAGCAGCCGGGACAGGGTGAGCGGGAGGGATGAGCAGTTCTTC.

The chain couples TRBV7-3 to TRBJ1-6; 8 bases agree with TRBD1. The V gene end was trimmed by 3 bases and the J gene end by 8 bases; junction bases not matched to a gene: 3. The CDR3 loop spans 14 amino acids. Per the germline V gene, CDR1 is SGHTA and CDR2 is FQGTGA. The CDR3 spells CASSLAGGYSPLHF. CDR3 DNA sequence: TGTGCCAGCAGCTTGGCAGGGGGCTATTCACCCCTCCACTTT. Using reference TRBV7-3 and TRBJ1-6 for the parts outside the CDR3, the full variable domain is GAGVSQTPSNKVTEKGKYVELRCDPISGHTALYWYRQSLGQGPEFLIYFQGTGAADDSGLPNDRFFAVRPEGSVSTLKIQRTERGDSAVYLCASSLAGGYSPLHFGNGTRLTVT.

CDR3 protein: CASTGGGGSGYTF. CDR3 nucleotides: TGTGCCAGCACCGGTGGGGGAGGTAGTGGCTACACCTTC. This rearrangement joins TRBV5-4 to TRBJ1-2, with D possibly being TRBD1 (5 bases). The germline V gene has CDR1 SGHNT and CDR2 YYREEE (reference sequence). Trimming shortened V by 6 bases and J by 7 bases, and 16 bases separated the two germline ends. The CDR3 covers 13 residues.

In the case of this clone: Germline is not matched at one junction end, which may reflect a read error. The chain uses TRBV7-9 and TRBJ1-1, with a weak D call TRBD1 (5 bases). The CDR3 is 15 amino acids. From germline, CDR1 is SEHNR and CDR2 FQNEAQ (reference sequence). CDR3 nucleotide sequence: TGTTCCAGCAGTCGAGACGCGGGGCCAGTCGCTGAAGCTTTCTTT. This gives the protein CSSSRDAGPVAEAFF.

The chain combines TRBV19 with TRBJ1-2; D unclear. V was pared by 9 bases and J by 2 bases, with 13 bases between. There are 13 residues in the CDR3. In germline, CDR1 is LNHDA, CDR2 SQIVND (reference sequence). CDR3 sequence: CASLGWENYGYTF. Written as DNA, the CDR3 is TGTGCCAGCCTCGGATGGGAGAACTATGGCTACACCTTC.

The chain couples TRBV5-1 to TRBJ2-1, with D possibly matching TRBD1 (6 bases). The V end was cut by 1 base, the J end by 4 bases, with 15 bases between. The germline CDR1 and CDR2 sequences are SGHRS and YFSETQ. The CDR3 has 16 amino acids. CDR3 bases: TGCGCCAGCAGCTTGACGTCGAGGGGGAATTACAATGAGCAGTTCTTC. It encodes CASSLTSRGNYNEQFF.

The count of this clone is one. V gene TRBV4-1 combines with J gene TRBJ1-6; weak D call: TRBD1 (6 bases). The germline V gene has CDR1 MGHRA and CDR2 YSYEKL. The CDR3 runs to 15 residues. Trimming shortened V by 4 bases and J by 9 bases, and 16 bases separated the two germline ends. Written as DNA, the CDR3 is TGCGCCAGCAGCCCCTGGGGGACATCGGCTTCACCCCTCCACTTT. As protein: CASSPWGTSASPLHF.

The V gene is TRBV18, the J gene TRBJ2-5; the D gene is possibly TRBD2 (6 bases). There are 13 residues in the CDR3. Trimming pared 6 bases from V and 1 base from J, leaving 9 bases between. The germline V gene encodes CDR1 KGHSH and CDR2 LQKENI. The CDR3 spells CASSPGLQETQYF. Written as DNA, the CDR3 is TGTGCCAGCTCGCCGGGACTCCAAGAGACCCAGTACTTC.

The chain has TRBV10-3 and TRBJ2-7, with 10 bases identical to TRBD2. This CDR3 region has 15 residues. Germline assignment: CDR1 ENHRY and CDR2 SYGVKD. Trimming at V came to 5 bases and at J to 0 bases, leaving 4 bases not matched to a gene. This chain's CDR3 is CAISLAGANSYEQYF. CDR3 in DNA: TGTGCCATCAGTCTAGCGGGGGCGAACTCCTACGAGCAGTACTTC.